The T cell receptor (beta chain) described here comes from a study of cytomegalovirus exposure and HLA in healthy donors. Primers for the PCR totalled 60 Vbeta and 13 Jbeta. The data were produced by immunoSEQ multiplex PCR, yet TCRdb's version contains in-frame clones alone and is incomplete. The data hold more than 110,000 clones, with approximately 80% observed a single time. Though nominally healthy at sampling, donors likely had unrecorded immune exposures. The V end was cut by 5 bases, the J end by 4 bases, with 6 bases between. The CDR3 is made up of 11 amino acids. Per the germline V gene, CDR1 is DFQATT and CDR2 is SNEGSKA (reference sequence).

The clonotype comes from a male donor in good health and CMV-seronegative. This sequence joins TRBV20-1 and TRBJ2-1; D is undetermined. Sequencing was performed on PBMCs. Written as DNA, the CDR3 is TGCAGTGCTGTCTCGTACAATGAGCAGTTCTTC. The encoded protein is CSAVSYNEQFF.